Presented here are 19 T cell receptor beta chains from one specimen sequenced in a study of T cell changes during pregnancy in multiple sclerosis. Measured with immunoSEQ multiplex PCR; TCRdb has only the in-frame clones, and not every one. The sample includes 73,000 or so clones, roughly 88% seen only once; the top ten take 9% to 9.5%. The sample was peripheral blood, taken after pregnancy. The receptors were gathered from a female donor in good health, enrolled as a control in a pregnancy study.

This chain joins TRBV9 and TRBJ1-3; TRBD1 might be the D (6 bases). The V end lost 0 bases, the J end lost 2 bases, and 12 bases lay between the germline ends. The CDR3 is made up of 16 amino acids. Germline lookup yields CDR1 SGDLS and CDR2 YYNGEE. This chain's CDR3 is CASSVGTGTTGNTIYF. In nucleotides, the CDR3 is TGTGCCAGCAGCGTAGGGACCGGGACAACTGGAAACACCATATATTTT.

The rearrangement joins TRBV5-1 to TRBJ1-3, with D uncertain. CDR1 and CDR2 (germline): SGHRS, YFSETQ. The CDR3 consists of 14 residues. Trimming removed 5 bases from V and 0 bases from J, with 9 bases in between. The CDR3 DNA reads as TGCGCCAGCAGTGAGGGTAACTCTGGAAACACCATATATTTT. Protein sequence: CASSEGNSGNTIYF.

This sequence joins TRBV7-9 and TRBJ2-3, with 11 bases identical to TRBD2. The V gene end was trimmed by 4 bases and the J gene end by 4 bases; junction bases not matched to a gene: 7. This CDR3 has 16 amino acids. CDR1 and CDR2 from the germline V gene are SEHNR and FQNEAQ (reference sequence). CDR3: CASSSGLAVGADTQYF. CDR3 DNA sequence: TGTGCCAGCAGCTCGGGACTAGCGGTGGGGGCAGATACGCAGTATTTT.

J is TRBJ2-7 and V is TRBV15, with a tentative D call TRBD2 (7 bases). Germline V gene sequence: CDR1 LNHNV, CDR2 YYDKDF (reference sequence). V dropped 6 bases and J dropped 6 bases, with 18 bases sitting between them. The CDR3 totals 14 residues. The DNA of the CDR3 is TGTGCCACCAGTGACGGGGGGCGTTCTTCCGAGCAGTACTTC. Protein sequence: CATSDGGRSSEQYF. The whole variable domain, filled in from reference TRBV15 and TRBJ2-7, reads DAMVIQNPRYQVTQFGKPVTLSCSQTLNHNVMYWYQQKSSQAPKLLFHYYDKDFNNEADTPDNFQSRRPNTSFCFLDIRSPGLGDTAMYLCATSDGGRSSEQYFGPGTRLTVT.

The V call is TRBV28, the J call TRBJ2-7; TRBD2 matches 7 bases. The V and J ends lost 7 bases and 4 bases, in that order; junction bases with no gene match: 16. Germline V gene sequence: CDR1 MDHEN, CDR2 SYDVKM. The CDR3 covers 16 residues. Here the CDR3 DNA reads TGTGCCAGCAATAACCCCAGGGAGGGCTTTTTATACGAGCAGTACTTC. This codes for CASNNPREGFLYEQYF. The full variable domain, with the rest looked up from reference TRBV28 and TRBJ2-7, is DVKVTQSSRYLVKRTGEKVFLECVQDMDHENMFWYRQDPGLGLRLIYFSYDVKMKEKGDIPEGYSVSREKKERFSLILESASTNQTSMYLCASNNPREGFLYEQYFGPGTRLTVT.

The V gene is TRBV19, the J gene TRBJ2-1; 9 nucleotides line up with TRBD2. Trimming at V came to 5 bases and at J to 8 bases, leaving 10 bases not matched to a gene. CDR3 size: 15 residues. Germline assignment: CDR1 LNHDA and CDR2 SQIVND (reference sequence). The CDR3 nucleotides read TGTGCCAGTAGTCCTATGAGCGGGAGGAGCGATGAGCAGTTCTTC. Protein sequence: CASSPMSGRSDEQFF.

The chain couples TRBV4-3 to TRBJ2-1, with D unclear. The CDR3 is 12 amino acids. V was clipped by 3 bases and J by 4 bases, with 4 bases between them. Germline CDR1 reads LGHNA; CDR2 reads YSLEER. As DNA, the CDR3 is TGCGCCAGCAGCCACAATTACAATGAGCAGTTCTTC. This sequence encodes CASSHNYNEQFF.

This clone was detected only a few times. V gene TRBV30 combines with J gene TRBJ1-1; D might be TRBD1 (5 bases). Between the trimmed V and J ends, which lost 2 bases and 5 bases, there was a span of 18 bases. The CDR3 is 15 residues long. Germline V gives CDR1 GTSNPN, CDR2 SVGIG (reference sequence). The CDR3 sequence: CAWSTWTPGRTEAFF. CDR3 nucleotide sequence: TGTGCCTGGAGTACTTGGACCCCAGGGAGGACTGAAGCTTTCTTT. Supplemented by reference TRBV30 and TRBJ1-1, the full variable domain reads SQTIHQWPATLVQPVGSPLSLECTVEGTSNPNLYWYRQAAGRGLQLLFYSVGIGQISSEVPQNLSASRPQDRQFILSSKKLLLSDSGFYLCAWSTWTPGRTEAFFGQGTRLTVV.

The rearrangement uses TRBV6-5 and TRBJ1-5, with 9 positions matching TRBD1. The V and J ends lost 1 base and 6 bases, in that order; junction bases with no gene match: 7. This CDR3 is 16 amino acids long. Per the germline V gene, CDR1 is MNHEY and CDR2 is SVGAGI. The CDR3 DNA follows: TGTGCCAGCAGTTACTTGCCGGGACAGGGATTTCAGCCCCAGCATTTT. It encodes CASSYLPGQGFQPQHF.

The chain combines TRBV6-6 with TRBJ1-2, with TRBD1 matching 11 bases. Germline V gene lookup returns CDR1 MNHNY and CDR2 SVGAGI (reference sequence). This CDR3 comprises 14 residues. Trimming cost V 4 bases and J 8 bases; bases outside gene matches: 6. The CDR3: CASSSGQGAPGYTF. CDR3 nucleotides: TGTGCCAGCAGTTCCGGACAGGGGGCGCCCGGCTACACCTTC.

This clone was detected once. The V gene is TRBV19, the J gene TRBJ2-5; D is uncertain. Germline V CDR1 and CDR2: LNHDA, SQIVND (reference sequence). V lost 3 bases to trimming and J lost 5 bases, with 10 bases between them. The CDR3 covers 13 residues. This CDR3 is CASSIAASETQYF. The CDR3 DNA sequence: TGTGCCAGTAGTATTGCTGCGTCGGAGACCCAGTACTTC. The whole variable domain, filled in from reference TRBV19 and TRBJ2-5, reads DGGITQSPKYLFRKEGQNVTLSCEQNLNHDAMYWYRQDPGQGLRLIYYSQIVNDFQKGDIAEGYSVSREKKESFPLTVTSAQKNPTAFYLCASSIAASETQYFGPGTRLLVL.

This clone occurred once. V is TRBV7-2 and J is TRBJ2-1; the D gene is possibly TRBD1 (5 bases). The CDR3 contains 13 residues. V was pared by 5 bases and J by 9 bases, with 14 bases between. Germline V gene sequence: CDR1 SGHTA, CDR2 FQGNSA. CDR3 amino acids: CASSPPGLGEQFF. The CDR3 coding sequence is TGTGCCAGCAGCCCCCCAGGGCTCGGTGAGCAGTTCTTC.

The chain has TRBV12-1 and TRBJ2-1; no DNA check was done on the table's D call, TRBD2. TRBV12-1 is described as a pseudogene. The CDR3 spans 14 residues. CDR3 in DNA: TGTGCCAGCAGCTCCGGGACTACCTACAATGAGCAGTTCTTC. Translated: CASSSGTTYNEQFF.

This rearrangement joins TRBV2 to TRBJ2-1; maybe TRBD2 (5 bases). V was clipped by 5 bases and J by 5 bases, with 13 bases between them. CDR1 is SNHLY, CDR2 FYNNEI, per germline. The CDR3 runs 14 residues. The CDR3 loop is CASSRLPTNNEQFF. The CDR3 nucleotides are TGTGCCAGCAGTCGACTACCTACAAACAATGAGCAGTTCTTC.

In DNA, the CDR3 is TGCGCCAGCAGCTTAAAGTCAGCCGGGGAGCTGTTTTTT. Translating it yields CASSLKSAGELFF. The rearrangement links TRBV5-1 to TRBJ2-2; D is unclear. The length of the CDR3 is 13 residues. CDR1 is SGHRS and CDR2 is YFSETQ in the germline V gene. V lost 2 bases to trimming and J lost 6 bases, with 8 bases between them.

The CDR3 nucleotides read TGTGCCAGCAGACTCACCTCAAGTTCACCCACCGGGGAGCTGTTTTTT. Protein sequence: CASRLTSSSPTGELFF. This chain uses TRBV27 with TRBJ2-2; unclear D gene. The CDR3 is 16 amino acids. CDR1 is MNHEY and CDR2 is SMNVEV in the germline V gene (reference sequence). Trimming left V 6 bases short and J 4 bases short, with 18 bases between.

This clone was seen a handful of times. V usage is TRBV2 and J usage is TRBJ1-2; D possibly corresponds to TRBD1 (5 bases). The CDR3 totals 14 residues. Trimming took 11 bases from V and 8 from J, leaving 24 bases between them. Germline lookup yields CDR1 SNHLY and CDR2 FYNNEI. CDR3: CAQQSPGDSGGYTF. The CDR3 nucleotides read TGTGCCCAGCAGTCTCCTGGGGACTCGGGGGGCTACACCTTC.

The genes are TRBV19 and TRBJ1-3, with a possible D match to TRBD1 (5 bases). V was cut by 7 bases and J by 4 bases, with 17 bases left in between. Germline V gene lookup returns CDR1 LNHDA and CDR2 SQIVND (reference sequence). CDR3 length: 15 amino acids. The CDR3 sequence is CASTPRGGSGNTIYF. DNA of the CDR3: TGTGCCAGTACCCCCCGGGGGGGAAGCGGAAACACCATATATTTT.

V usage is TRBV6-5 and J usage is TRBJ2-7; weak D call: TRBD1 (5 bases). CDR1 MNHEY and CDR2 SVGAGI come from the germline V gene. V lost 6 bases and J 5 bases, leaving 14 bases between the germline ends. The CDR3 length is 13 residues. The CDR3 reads CASSPSGHNEQYF. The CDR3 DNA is TGTGCCAGCAGCCCATCCGGACACAACGAGCAGTACTTC.